Listed below are T cell receptor beta chains from one sample, sequenced in a study of Graves' ophthalmopathy and Graves' hyperthyroidism. MiXCR, run by TCRdb on the multiplex PCR reads, gives a single entry per CDR3 protein. The sample includes about 1.2 million distinct CDR3 sequences, about two fifths seen only once; the top ten take over 8.5%. Material: peripheral blood or thyroid tissue (not recorded which). The origin of the receptors is an adult man with Graves' hyperthyroidism. CDR3s include the opening cysteine and the closing phenylalanine or tryptophan.

>TRBV29-1
CSARGQEDSPYEQYF
>TRBV30
CAWSRQGLNTEAFF
>TRBV7-8
CASSQTSGISPQHF
>TRBV14
CASSHFDRGPIF
>TRBV7-2
CASSHDRQRYGYTF
>TRBV6-5
CASSTGTGSETQYF
>TRBV29-1
CSVWNRGVEKLFF
>TRBV7-2
CASSQDPASSYNSPLHF
>TRBV5-1
CASSLRDRGGYGYTF
>TRBV7-9
CASSPRGTDGYTF
>TRBV7-3
CASSPRGPANTIYF
>TRBV19
CASSIQQGTRLAEAFF
>TRBV5-6
CASHRRDRGWEQYF
>TRBV29-1
CSVDWDRSYGYTF
>TRBV24-1
CATSDPDSGTGELFF
>TRBV5-1
CASSFLGIGEKLFF
>TRBV12-3/TRBV12-4
CASTTTFGGHNTGELFF
>TRBV6-5
CASRRSVDRVGSPLHF
>TRBV9
CASSGQYLTYGYTF